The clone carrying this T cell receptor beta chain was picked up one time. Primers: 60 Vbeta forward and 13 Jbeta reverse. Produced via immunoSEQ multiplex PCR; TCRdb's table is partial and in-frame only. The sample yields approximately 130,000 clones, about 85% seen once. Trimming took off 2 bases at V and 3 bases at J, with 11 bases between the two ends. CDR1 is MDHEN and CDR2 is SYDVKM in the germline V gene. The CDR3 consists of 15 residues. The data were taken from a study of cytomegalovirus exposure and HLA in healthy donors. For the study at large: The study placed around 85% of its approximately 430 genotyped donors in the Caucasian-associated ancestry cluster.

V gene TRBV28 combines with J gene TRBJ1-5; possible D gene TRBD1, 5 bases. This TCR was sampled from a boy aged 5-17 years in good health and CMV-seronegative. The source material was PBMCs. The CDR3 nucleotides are TGTGCCAGCAGTTTAACCGGACAAGACAATCAGCCCCAGCATTTT. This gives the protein CASSLTGQDNQPQHF.